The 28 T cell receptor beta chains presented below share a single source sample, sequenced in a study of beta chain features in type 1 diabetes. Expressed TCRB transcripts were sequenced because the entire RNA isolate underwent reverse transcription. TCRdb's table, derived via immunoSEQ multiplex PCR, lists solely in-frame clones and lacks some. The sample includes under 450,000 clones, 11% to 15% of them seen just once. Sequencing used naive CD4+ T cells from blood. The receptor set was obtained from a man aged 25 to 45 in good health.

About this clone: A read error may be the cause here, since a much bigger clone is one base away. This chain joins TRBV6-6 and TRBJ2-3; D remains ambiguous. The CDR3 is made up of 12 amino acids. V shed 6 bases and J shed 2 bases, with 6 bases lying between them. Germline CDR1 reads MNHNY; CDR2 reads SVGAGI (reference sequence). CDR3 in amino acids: CASSSSTDTQYF. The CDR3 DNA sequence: TGTGCCAGCAGCTCTTCCACAGATACGCAGTATTTT.

CDR3 amino acids: CATSRDYLAGQEAFF. The CDR3 nucleotides read TGTGCCACCAGCAGAGATTATTTGGCAGGGCAAGAAGCTTTCTTT. V is TRBV15 and J is TRBJ1-1; D possibly corresponds to TRBD1 (5 bases). V dropped 0 bases and J dropped 8 bases, with 16 bases sitting between them. Germline V gene data show CDR1 as LNHNV and CDR2 as YYDKDF (reference sequence). The CDR3 covers 15 residues. Supplemented by reference TRBV15 and TRBJ1-1, the full variable domain reads DAMVIQNPRYQVTQFGKPVTLSCSQTLNHNVMYWYQQKSSQAPKLLFHYYDKDFNNEADTPDNFQSRRPNTSFCFLDIRSPGLGDTAMYLCATSRDYLAGQEAFFGQGTRLTVV.

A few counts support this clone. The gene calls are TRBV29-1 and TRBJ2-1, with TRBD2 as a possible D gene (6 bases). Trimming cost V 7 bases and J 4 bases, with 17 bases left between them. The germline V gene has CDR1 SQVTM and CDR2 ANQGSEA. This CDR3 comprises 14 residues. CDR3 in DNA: TGCAGCGCTCGGAGCGCGGGGAAGTACAATGAGCAGTTCTTC. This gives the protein CSARSAGKYNEQFF.

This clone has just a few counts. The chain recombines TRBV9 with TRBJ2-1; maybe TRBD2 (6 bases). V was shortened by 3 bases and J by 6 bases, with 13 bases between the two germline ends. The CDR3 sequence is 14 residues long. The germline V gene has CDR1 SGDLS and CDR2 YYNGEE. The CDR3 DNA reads TGTGCCAGCAGCGGACTAGGTCAGGTCAATGAGCAGTTCTTC. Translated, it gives CASSGLGQVNEQFF.

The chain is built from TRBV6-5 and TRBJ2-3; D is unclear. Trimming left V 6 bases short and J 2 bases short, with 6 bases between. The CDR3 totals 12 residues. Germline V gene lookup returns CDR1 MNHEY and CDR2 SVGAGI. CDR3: CASSRNTDTQYF. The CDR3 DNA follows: TGTGCCAGCAGCCGAAACACAGATACGCAGTATTTT.

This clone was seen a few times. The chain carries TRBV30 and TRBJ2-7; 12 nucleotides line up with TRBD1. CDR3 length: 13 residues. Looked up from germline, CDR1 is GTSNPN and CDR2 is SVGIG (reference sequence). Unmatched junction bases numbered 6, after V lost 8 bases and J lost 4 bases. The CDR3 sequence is CAAGQGASYEQYV. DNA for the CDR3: TGTGCCGCGGGACAGGGGGCCTCTTACGAGCAGTACGTC.

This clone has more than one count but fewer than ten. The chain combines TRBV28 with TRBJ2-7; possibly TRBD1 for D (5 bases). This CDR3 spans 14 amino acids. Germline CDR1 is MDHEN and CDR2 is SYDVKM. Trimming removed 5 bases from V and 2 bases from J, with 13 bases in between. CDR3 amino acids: CASSLSDTPYEQYV. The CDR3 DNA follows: TGTGCCAGCAGTCTTTCGGACACCCCCTACGAGCAGTACGTC.

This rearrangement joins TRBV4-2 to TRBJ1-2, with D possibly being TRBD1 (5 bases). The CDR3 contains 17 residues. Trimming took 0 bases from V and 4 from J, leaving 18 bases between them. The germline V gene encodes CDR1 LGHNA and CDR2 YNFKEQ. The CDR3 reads CASSQDRGSTFLYGYTF. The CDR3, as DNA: TGTGCCAGCAGCCAAGACCGGGGCAGTACCTTTCTCTATGGCTACACCTTC.

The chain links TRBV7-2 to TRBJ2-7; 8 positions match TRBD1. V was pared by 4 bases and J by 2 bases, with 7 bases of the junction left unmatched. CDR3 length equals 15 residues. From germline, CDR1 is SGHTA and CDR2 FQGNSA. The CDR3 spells CASSSQTGVAYEQYF. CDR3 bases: TGTGCCAGCAGCTCACAGACAGGGGTAGCCTACGAGCAGTACTTC.

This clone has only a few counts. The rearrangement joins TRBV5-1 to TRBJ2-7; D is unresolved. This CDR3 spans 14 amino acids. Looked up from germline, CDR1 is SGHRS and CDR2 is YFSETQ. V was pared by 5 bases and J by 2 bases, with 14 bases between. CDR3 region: CASSLSGVAYEQYF. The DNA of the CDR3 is TGCGCCAGCAGTTTATCGGGCGTCGCCTACGAGCAGTACTTC.

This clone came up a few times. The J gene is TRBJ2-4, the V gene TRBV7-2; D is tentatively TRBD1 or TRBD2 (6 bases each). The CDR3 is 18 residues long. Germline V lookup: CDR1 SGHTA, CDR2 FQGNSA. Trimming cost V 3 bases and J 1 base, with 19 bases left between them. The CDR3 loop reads CASSFIFMGGAAKNIQYF. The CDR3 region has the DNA TGTGCCAGCAGCTTTATCTTTATGGGGGGCGCGGCCAAAAACATTCAGTACTTC. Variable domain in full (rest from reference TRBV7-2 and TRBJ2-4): GAGVSQSPSNKVTEKGKDVELRCDPISGHTALYWYRQSLGQGLEFLIYFQGNSAPDKSGLPSDRFSAERTGGSVSTLTIQRTQQEDSAVYLCASSFIFMGGAAKNIQYFGAGTRLSVL.

CDR3 sequence reads: CASSQDFRRNTEAFF. The CDR3 nucleotides read TGCGCCAGCAGCCAAGACTTTCGCAGGAACACTGAAGCTTTCTTT. The chain combines TRBV4-3 with TRBJ1-1; D ambiguous. This CDR3 comprises 15 residues. V lost 0 bases and J 1 base, leaving 9 bases between the germline ends. In germline, CDR1 is LGHNA, CDR2 YSLEER.

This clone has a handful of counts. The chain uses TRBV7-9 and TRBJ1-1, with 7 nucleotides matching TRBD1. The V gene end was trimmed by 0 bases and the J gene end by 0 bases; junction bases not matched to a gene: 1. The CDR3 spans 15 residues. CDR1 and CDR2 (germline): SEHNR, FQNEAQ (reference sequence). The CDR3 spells CASSLAQGVNTEAFF. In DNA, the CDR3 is TGTGCCAGCAGCTTAGCGCAGGGGGTGAACACTGAAGCTTTCTTT.

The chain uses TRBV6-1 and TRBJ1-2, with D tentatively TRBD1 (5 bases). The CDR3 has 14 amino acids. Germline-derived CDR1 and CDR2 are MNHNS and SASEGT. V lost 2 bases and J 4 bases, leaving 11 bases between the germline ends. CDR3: CASSETGQGYGYTF. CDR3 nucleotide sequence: TGTGCCAGCAGTGAAACGGGCCAGGGCTATGGCTACACCTTC.

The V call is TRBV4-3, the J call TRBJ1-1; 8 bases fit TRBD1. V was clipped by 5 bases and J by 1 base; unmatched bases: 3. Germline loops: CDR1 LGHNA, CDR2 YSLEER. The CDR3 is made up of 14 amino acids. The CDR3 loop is CASSIDRGNTEAFF. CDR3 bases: TGCGCCAGCAGCATAGACAGGGGGAACACTGAAGCTTTCTTT.

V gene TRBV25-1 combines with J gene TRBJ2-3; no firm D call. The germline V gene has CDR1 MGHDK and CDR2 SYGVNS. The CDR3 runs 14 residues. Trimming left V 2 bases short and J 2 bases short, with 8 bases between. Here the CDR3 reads CASSEDDITDTQYF. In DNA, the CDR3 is TGTGCCAGCAGTGAAGACGACATCACAGATACGCAGTATTTT.

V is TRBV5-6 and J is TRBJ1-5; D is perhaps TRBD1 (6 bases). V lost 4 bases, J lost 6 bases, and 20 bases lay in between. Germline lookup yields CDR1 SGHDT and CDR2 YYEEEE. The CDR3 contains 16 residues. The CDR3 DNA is TGTGCCAGCAGCCTGACCGCTGGGGGCGCCGGTCAGCCCCAGCATTTT. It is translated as CASSLTAGGAGQPQHF.

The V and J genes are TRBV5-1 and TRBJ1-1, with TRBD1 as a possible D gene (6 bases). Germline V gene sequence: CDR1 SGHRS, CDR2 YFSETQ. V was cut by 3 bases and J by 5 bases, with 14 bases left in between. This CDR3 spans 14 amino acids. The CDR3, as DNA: TGCGCCAGCAGCTCCGGGACACTCACTACTGAAGCTTTCTTT. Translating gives CASSSGTLTTEAFF.

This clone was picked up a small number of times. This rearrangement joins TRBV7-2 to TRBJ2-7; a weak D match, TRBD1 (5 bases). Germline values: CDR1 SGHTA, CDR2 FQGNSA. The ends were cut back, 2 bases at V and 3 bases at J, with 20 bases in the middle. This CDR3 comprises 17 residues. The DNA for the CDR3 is TGTGCCAGCAGCTTATCCGGAGCAGGGCTGGGTAACTACGAGCAGTACTTC. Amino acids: CASSLSGAGLGNYEQYF.

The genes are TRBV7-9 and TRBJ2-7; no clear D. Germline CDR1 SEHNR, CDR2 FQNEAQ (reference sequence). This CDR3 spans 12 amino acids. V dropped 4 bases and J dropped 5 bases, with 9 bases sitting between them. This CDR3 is CASSSPDDEQYF. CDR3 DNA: TGTGCCAGCAGCTCTCCTGACGACGAGCAGTACTTC.

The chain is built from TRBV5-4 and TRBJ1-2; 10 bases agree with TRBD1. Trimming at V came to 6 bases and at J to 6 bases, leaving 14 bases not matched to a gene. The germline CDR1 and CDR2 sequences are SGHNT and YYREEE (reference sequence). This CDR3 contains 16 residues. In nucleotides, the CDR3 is TGTGCCAGCATCGCGTTGGGGGACAGGGGCAGGAATGGCTACACCTTC. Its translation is CASIALGDRGRNGYTF.

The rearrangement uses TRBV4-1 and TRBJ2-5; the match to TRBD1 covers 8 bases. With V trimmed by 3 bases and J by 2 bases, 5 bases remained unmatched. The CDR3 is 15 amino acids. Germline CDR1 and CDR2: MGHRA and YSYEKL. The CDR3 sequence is CASSQDRTGQETQYF. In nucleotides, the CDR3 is TGCGCCAGCAGCCAGGACCGGACAGGGCAAGAGACCCAGTACTTC.

For the CDR3, the DNA is TGCGCCAGCAGCCAAGAGGGGGCCCCGCCGAAGTTGTTTTTT. It translates to CASSQEGAPPKLFF. The V call is TRBV4-3, the J call TRBJ2-2; possible D gene TRBD1, 6 bases. Germline V gene sequence: CDR1 LGHNA, CDR2 YSLEER. The CDR3 contains 14 residues. Trimming removed 0 bases from V and 15 bases from J, with 17 bases in between.

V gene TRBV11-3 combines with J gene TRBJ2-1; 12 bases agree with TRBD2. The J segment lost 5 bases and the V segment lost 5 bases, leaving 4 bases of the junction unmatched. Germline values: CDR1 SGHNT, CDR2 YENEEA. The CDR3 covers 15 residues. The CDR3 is CASSPRLAGDNEQFF. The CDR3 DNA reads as TGTGCCAGCAGCCCCCGACTAGCGGGGGACAATGAGCAGTTCTTC.

CDR3: CAWSFPPIIAGGLEQFF. CDR3 nucleotides: TGTGCCTGGAGTTTCCCCCCCATAATAGCGGGAGGACTTGAGCAGTTCTTC. The chain is built from TRBV30 and TRBJ2-1, with TRBD2 identical over 10 bases. Germline loops: CDR1 GTSNPN, CDR2 SVGIG (reference sequence). With V trimmed by 2 bases and J by 9 bases, 16 bases remained unmatched. This CDR3 comprises 17 residues.

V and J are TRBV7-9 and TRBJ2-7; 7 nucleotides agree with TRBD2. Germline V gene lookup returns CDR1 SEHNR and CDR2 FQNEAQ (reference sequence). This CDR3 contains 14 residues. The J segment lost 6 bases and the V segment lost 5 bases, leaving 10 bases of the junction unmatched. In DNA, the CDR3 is TGTGCCAGCAGCCTAGGGTCAGGGAGGGGCGAGCAGTACGTC. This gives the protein CASSLGSGRGEQYV.

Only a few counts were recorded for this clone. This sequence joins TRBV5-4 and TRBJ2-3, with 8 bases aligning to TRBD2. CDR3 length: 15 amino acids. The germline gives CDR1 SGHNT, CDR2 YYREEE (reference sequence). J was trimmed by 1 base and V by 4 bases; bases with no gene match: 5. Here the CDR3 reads CASSPPAGGTDTQYF. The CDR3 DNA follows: TGTGCCAGCAGCCCGCCAGCGGGGGGCACAGATACGCAGTATTTT.

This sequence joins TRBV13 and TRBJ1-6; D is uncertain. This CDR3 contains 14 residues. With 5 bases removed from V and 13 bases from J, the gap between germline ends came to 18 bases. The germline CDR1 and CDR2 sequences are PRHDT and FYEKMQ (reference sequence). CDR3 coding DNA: TGTGCCAGCAGCAGGTCTTTAACTCCGTTGCCCCTCCACTTT. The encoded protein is CASSRSLTPLPLHF. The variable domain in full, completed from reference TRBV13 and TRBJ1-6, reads AAGVIQSPRHLIKEKRETATLKCYPIPRHDTVYWYQQGPGQDPQFLISFYEKMQSDKGSIPDRFSAQQFSDYHSELNMSSLELGDSALYFCASSRSLTPLPLHFGNGTRLTVT.